This T cell receptor (beta chain) emerged from a study of control samples from healthy donors and cancer patients (dated by TCRdb to 2018 to 2021). As to this clone: There is no known antigen for this receptor. Base qualities are not provided; no much larger clone lies one nucleotide away.

Library construction relied on the immunoSEQ multiplex PCR assay. TCRdb carries this immuneACCESS record with in-frame sequences only. Its versions omit some clonotypes, under half of them owing to an unresolved V gene in the studies checked, with the rest unexplained. A total of some 120,000 clones appear in this sample, roughly nine tenths of them only once. The ten largest clones capture around 1.2% of the sample. In the germline V gene (reference sequence), CDR1 corresponds to MNHEY and CDR2 to SMNVEV. Including cysteine and phenylalanine, the CDR3 has 18 amino acids. Left in the record is the CDR3 DNA by itself, 54 bases read in frame from the first base. Trimmed from V: 7 bases; trimmed from J: 1 base; junction bases lacking a gene match: 17.

The V gene is TRBV27 and the J gene is TRBJ2-7, and TRBD1 aligns with 9 junction nucleotides. This TCR derives from a woman in her forties or fifties with colorectal cancer. Sequencing was performed on PBMCs. The DNA is as follows: TGTGCCAGCACCCCTGGGACAGGGCCTTTTGAGGGATCCTACGAGCAGTACTTC. This yields the protein CASTPGTGPFEGSYEQYF.